Shown below are 9 T cell receptor beta chains from a single sample sequenced in a study of metastatic and nonmetastatic thyroid tumors. TCRdb reanalyzed the PCR reads with MiXCR. The data show 20,000 or so clones, 25% to 30% seen once. Thyroid surgery was preceded by no treatment in any patient. Sequencing was done on a sample of blood. Receptors were obtained from a female donor with papillary thyroid cancer or a benign thyroid nodule (not recorded which). Some clones in this sample may be carry-over from other donors' samples.

The chain's CDR3 is CASRSLEGTDTQYF. The CDR3 DNA reads as TGTGCCAGCAGAAGTTTAGAGGGAACAGATACGCAGTATTTT. The J gene is TRBJ2-3, the V gene TRBV5-8; a weak D match, TRBD2 (5 bases). CDR1 and CDR2 (germline): SGHTS, YDEGEE. This CDR3 contains 14 residues. The germline V and J ends were trimmed by 5 bases and 3 bases, with 13 bases remaining between them. Using reference TRBV5-8 and TRBJ2-3 for the parts outside the CDR3, the full variable domain is EAGVTQSPTHLIKTRGQQATLRCSPISGHTSVYWYQQALGLGLQFLLWYDEGEERNRGNFPPRFSGRQFPNYSSELNVNALELEDSALYLCASRSLEGTDTQYFGPGTRLTVL.

The chain is built from TRBV11-2 and TRBJ2-7, with a possible D match to TRBD2 (6 bases). Between the trimmed V and J ends, which lost 1 base and 1 base, there was a span of 14 bases. Germline-derived CDR1 and CDR2 are SGHAT and FQNNGV. The CDR3 has 16 residues. The CDR3 loop reads CASSLVGGGDSYEQYF. The CDR3 bases are TGTGCCAGCAGCTTAGTCGGTGGAGGGGATTCCTACGAGCAGTACTTC.

This clone was found a few times. The J gene is TRBJ2-1, the V gene TRBV6-1; D may correspond to TRBD1 or TRBD2 (6 bases each). Germline CDR1 reads MNHNS; CDR2 reads SASEGT. The V and J ends lost 6 bases and 2 bases respectively, with 14 bases between them. The CDR3 has 15 amino acids. CDR3 residues: CASSQGGITYNEQFF. The CDR3 DNA sequence: TGTGCCAGCAGCCAAGGGGGGATAACCTACAATGAGCAGTTCTTC.

A few counts support this clone. This chain's CDR3 is CASRTAGGTEAFF. DNA for the CDR3: TGTGCCAGCAGGACCGCAGGGGGCACTGAAGCTTTCTTT. This chain uses TRBV28 with TRBJ1-1, with 7 bases aligning to TRBD1. The CDR3 is 13 amino acids. CDR1 is MDHEN and CDR2 is SYDVKM in the germline V gene. V was pared by 6 bases and J by 4 bases, with 5 bases of the junction left unmatched.

This clone was seen more than once but under ten times. The chain employs TRBV6-1 and TRBJ2-7; D is undetermined. This CDR3 contains 15 residues. The V end was cut by 0 bases, the J end by 0 bases, with 9 bases between. The V gene's germline CDR1 is MNHNS and CDR2 SASEGT. The CDR3 DNA reads TGTGCCAGCAGTGAAGCGGAGACTTCCTCCTACGAGCAGTACTTC. Protein sequence: CASSEAETSSYEQYF.

The V call is TRBV20-1, the J call TRBJ1-1; D is ambiguous. CDR1 and CDR2 from the germline V gene are DFQATT and SNEGSKA (reference sequence). V was cut by 1 base and J by 1 base, with 4 bases left in between. The CDR3 contains 12 residues. The CDR3 DNA reads as TGCAGTGCTAGAGGCCCGAACACTGAAGCTTTCTTT. Translation: CSARGPNTEAFF.

Ten or more counts support this clone. This chain uses TRBV29-1 with TRBJ2-2; weak D call: TRBD1 (6 bases). The CDR3 runs to 14 residues. The germline V gene encodes CDR1 SQVTM and CDR2 ANQGSEA. Trimming cost V 6 bases and J 1 base, with 12 bases left between them. CDR3 amino acids: CSVSGVGNTGELFF. The CDR3 bases are TGCAGCGTCTCAGGGGTGGGGAACACCGGGGAGCTGTTTTTT.

This sequence joins TRBV20-1 and TRBJ2-7, with 8 positions matching TRBD2. The CDR3 is 15 amino acids. Looked up from germline, CDR1 is DFQATT and CDR2 is SNEGSKA (reference sequence). The trim removed 0 bases at V and 4 bases at J, leaving 8 bases unmatched. The CDR3 nucleotides read TGCAGTGCTAGAGACCTCCGGACTAGCATATACGAGCAGTACTTC. It codes for CSARDLRTSIYEQYF.

This clone was found many times. J is TRBJ1-2 and V is TRBV9; D unresolved. Germline V gene lookup returns CDR1 SGDLS and CDR2 YYNGEE. The V end lost 3 bases, the J end lost 2 bases, and 8 bases lay between the germline ends. The CDR3 runs to 13 residues. The CDR3: CASSEDGNYGYTF. The CDR3 DNA reads TGTGCCAGCAGCGAAGACGGAAACTATGGCTACACCTTC.